These 10 T cell receptor beta chains share one sample of origin, sequenced in a study of blood T cell repertoires in COVID-19. Measured with immunoSEQ multiplex PCR; TCRdb has only the in-frame clones, and not every one. Of 390,000 or so clones listed, around nine tenths are singletons. The sequenced sample consisted of PBMCs or T cells enriched from blood (not recorded which). All receptors come from a woman aged 45-65 years who had recovered from COVID-19.

The V gene is TRBV2, the J gene TRBJ2-6, with no clear D. CDR3 size: 15 residues. Trimming cost V 6 bases and J 4 bases, with 13 bases left between them. Germline CDR1 reads SNHLY; CDR2 reads FYNNEI. This CDR3 reads CASRAITTGANVLTF. CDR3 DNA: TGTGCCAGCAGGGCCATCACCACCGGGGCCAACGTCCTGACTTTC.

This clone occurred once. This sequence joins TRBV2 and TRBJ2-7, with 10 bases that match TRBD1. V was pared by 6 bases and J by 3 bases, with 5 bases of the junction left unmatched. The CDR3 consists of 14 residues. CDR1 and CDR2 (germline): SNHLY, FYNNEI. As DNA, the CDR3 is TGTGCCAGCAGGGACAGGGGGGGATTCTACGAGCAGTACTTC. Protein product: CASRDRGGFYEQYF.

The V gene is TRBV2, the J gene TRBJ2-2; 7 bases agree with TRBD2. Trimming took 7 bases from V and 6 from J; bases not matched to a gene: 5. CDR1 is SNHLY, CDR2 FYNNEI, per germline. CDR3 length: 13 amino acids. The CDR3 bases are TGTGCCAGCATCCCCCGGGGGGCCGGGGAGCTGTTTTTT. It yields the protein CASIPRGAGELFF.

The chain combines TRBV19 with TRBJ1-4; possibly TRBD1 for D (5 bases). Per the germline V gene, CDR1 is LNHDA and CDR2 is SQIVND (reference sequence). CDR3 length: 13 amino acids. With 1 base removed from V and 7 bases from J, the gap between germline ends came to 7 bases. The CDR3 DNA is TGTGCCAGTAGTATAGCCCAGGGTGAAAAACTGTTTTTT. Its protein product is CASSIAQGEKLFF.

The chain couples TRBV4-3 to TRBJ2-3; tentatively, D is TRBD2 (6 bases). CDR3 size: 15 residues. The germline CDR1 and CDR2 sequences are LGHNA and YSLEER. Deletions cut 0 bases from V and 3 bases from J, with 10 bases between. The DNA of the CDR3 is TGCGCCAGCAGCCAAGATTGGCGGGGAACAGATACGCAGTATTTT. This encodes CASSQDWRGTDTQYF.

The chain is built from TRBV5-1 and TRBJ1-2; D is uncertain. This CDR3 contains 15 residues. The V gene lost 2 bases and the J gene lost 4 bases, with 15 bases spanning the gap. From germline, CDR1 is SGHRS and CDR2 YFSETQ. CDR3 DNA: TGCGCCAGCAGCTTTGAGACGGGAGGTTCCTATGGCTACACCTTC. Its protein is CASSFETGGSYGYTF.

This CDR3 reads CASSQTQGNEQFF. The CDR3 region has the DNA TGTGCCAGCTCACAAACTCAGGGAAATGAGCAGTTCTTC. This rearrangement joins TRBV18 to TRBJ2-1, with a tentative D call TRBD1 (5 bases). The germline gives CDR1 KGHSH, CDR2 LQKENI. The CDR3 covers 13 residues. Deletions cut 4 bases from V and 7 bases from J, with 11 bases between.

The rearrangement joins TRBV10-3 to TRBJ1-1, with 7 bases fitting TRBD1. Trimming removed 10 bases from V and 0 bases from J; junction bases left unmatched: 5. CDR3 length equals 13 residues. Germline loops: CDR1 ENHRY, CDR2 SYGVKD. CDR3 sequence (DNA): TGTGCCACCACGGGACAGATGAACACTGAAGCTTTCTTT. Its protein is CATTGQMNTEAFF.

A note on this clone: Other DNA sequences in the sample encode the same CDR3. The rearrangement joins TRBV5-1 to TRBJ2-1, with 8 bases that match TRBD1. Germline values: CDR1 SGHRS, CDR2 YFSETQ. This CDR3 region has 14 residues. V gave up 0 bases and J gave up 4 bases; unmatched junction bases: 0. The CDR3 nucleotides read TGCGCCAGCAGCTTGGGGGACAGGTACAATGAGCAGTTCTTC. Residues: CASSLGDRYNEQFF.

About this clone: The same CDR3 is also encoded by other DNA sequences in this sample. The chain has TRBV11-2 and TRBJ1-2; perhaps TRBD1 as D (6 bases). Trimming shortened V by 1 base and J by 3 bases, and 6 bases separated the two germline ends. CDR3 length equals 13 residues. CDR1 is SGHAT and CDR2 is FQNNGV in the germline V gene. CDR3 sequence: CASSLAGDYGYTF. CDR3 nucleotide sequence: TGTGCCAGCAGCTTAGCAGGGGACTATGGCTACACCTTC.